This entry lists 10 T cell receptor beta chains sequenced from one sample in a study of CD4 T cells in relation to SARS-CoV-2 and coronaviruses. Measured with immunoSEQ multiplex PCR; TCRdb has only the in-frame clones, and not every one. The sample records under 20,000 clones, nearly 75% being singletons. CD4+ T cells from unexposed donors were obtained before the COVID-19 pandemic (2011-2018). CD4+ T cells were isolated from the cells after around 11 days of culture. For these receptors, no antigen is known. The sample comprised CD4+ T cells from PBMCs, cultured in vitro. These receptors were taken from a human donor in good health.

The rearrangement links TRBV27 to TRBJ1-2; 7 bases are shared with TRBD1. V dropped 2 bases and J dropped 2; count of bases not matched to a gene: 5. CDR1 and CDR2 (germline): MNHEY, SMNVEV (reference sequence). The CDR3 has 15 residues. The CDR3 here is CASSLTEGANYGYTF. The CDR3 DNA reads as TGTGCCAGCAGTTTAACTGAGGGGGCAAACTATGGCTACACCTTC.

This CDR3 is CASSLVSPSYEQYF. CDR3 sequence (DNA): TGTGCCAGCAGTCTTGTGTCACCCTCCTACGAGCAGTACTTC. The chain recombines TRBV28 with TRBJ2-7; D unresolved. The germline V gene has CDR1 MDHEN and CDR2 SYDVKM. Between the trimmed V and J ends, which lost 5 bases and 0 bases, there was a span of 11 bases. This CDR3 is 14 amino acids long.

The chain couples TRBV18 to TRBJ2-2, with D perhaps matching TRBD1 (6 bases). Germline values: CDR1 KGHSH, CDR2 LQKENI. The germline V and J ends were trimmed by 6 bases and 0 bases, with 11 bases remaining between them. The CDR3 sequence is 15 residues long. CDR3 nucleotide sequence: TGTGCCAGCTCTCCGTGGACAGCGAACACCGGGGAGCTGTTTTTT. Its translation is CASSPWTANTGELFF.

The gene calls are TRBV5-4 and TRBJ2-2; TRBD1 matches 8 bases. V lost 2 bases and J lost 4; bases outside the gene matches: 4. CDR1 and CDR2 (germline): SGHNT, YYREEE (reference sequence). The CDR3 spans 15 residues. The CDR3 region has the DNA TGTGCCAGCAGCTTCCAGGGGGCGAGCACCGGGGAGCTGTTTTTT. The encoded protein is CASSFQGASTGELFF. Full variable domain (remainder filled in from reference TRBV5-4 and TRBJ2-2): ETGVTQSPTHLIKTRGQQVTLRCSSQSGHNTVSWYQQALGQGPQFIFQYYREEENGRGNFPPRFSGLQFPNYSSELNVNALELDDSALYLCASSFQGASTGELFFGEGSRLTVL.

The V and J genes are TRBV27 and TRBJ2-5; D remains ambiguous. V shed 2 bases and J shed 0 bases, with 10 bases lying between them. The CDR3 has 15 residues. In germline, CDR1 is MNHEY, CDR2 SMNVEV (reference sequence). CDR3 nucleotide sequence: TGTGCCAGCAGTTTAAGGCTCCAGAACCAAGAGACCCAGTACTTC. The encoded protein is CASSLRLQNQETQYF.

The chain recombines TRBV7-9 with TRBJ1-2; 7 bases match TRBD1. The CDR3 runs to 13 residues. Germline V gene sequence: CDR1 SEHNR, CDR2 FQNEAQ (reference sequence). J lost 8 bases, V lost 5 bases, and 8 bases had no gene match. The CDR3 DNA follows: TGTGCCAGCAGCCCGCAGGGGGTAGAAGGCTACACCTTC. Encoded protein: CASSPQGVEGYTF.

A single count supports this clone. The chain has TRBV7-8 and TRBJ2-4; TRBD2 matches at 12 bases. V was pared by 1 base and J by 7 bases, with 17 bases of the junction left unmatched. Germline loops: CDR1 SGHVS, CDR2 FQNEAQ. The CDR3 has 20 amino acids. DNA for the CDR3: TGTGCCAGCAGCTTAGAGAGTCGGGGTTCTAGCGGGAGGGCCGGGAACATTCAGTACTTC. It encodes CASSLESRGSSGRAGNIQYF.

The chain recombines TRBV24-1 with TRBJ1-1; D remains ambiguous. The CDR3 sequence is 13 residues long. Looked up from germline, CDR1 is KGHDR and CDR2 is SFDVKD. V lost 3 bases and J lost 8, with 12 bases in between. The CDR3 DNA follows: TGTGCCACCAGTGATCCCGGCGGGTTGGAAGCTTTCTTT. Translated: CATSDPGGLEAFF.

The V gene is TRBV5-5, the J gene TRBJ2-1; 10 bases are shared with TRBD2. CDR1 is SGHKS and CDR2 is YYEKEE in the germline V gene (reference sequence). With V trimmed by 0 bases and J by 3 bases, 9 bases remained unmatched. This CDR3 has 18 amino acids. CDR3 loop: CASSLVASGGLFYNEQFF. The CDR3 coding sequence is TGTGCCAGCAGCTTGGTTGCTAGCGGGGGTTTATTCTACAATGAGCAGTTCTTC.

The chain combines TRBV6-5 with TRBJ2-2; D remains ambiguous. The CDR3 is made up of 14 amino acids. Germline V lookup: CDR1 MNHEY, CDR2 SVGAGI. V was trimmed by 8 bases and J by 3 bases, leaving 13 bases between them. CDR3 protein: CASAPPGDTGELFF. CDR3 DNA sequence: TGTGCCAGCGCGCCGCCGGGCGACACCGGGGAGCTGTTTTTT.